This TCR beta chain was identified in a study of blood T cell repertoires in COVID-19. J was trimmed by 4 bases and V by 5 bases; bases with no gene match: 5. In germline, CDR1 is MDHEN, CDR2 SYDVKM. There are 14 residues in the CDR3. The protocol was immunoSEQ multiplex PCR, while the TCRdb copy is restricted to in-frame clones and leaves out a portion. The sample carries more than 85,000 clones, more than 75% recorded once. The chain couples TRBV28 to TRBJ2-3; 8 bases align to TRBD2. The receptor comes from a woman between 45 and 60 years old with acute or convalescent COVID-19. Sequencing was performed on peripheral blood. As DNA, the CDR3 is TGTGCCAGCAGTGAAGCGGGAGTCCCAGATACGCAGTATTTT. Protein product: CASSEAGVPDTQYF.